A selection of T cell receptor beta chains follows, all from one sample in a study of T-cell memory formation after mild COVID-19. TCRdb re-analysed the 5' RACE reads in MiXCR, keeping a single row per CDR3 protein. Here the sample spans hundreds of thousands of distinct CDR3 sequences, 20% to 25% being singletons. The sample comprised PBMCs or a T cell subset sorted from them (not recorded which). The source is an adult woman who had mild COVID-19 (a few samples of this study predate the infection). Cell type and time point are not known. Each CDR3 is given with its conserved first and last residue. Fields, in order: D gene, J gene, clone size, V gene, CDR3 protein, CDR3 DNA. The D gene is left open where the match is weak. Expanded clones are given a class, and other clones once, few, many or no size at all.

>NA|TRBJ2-3|few|TRBV7-6
CASSLESGWADTQYF
TGTGCCAGCAGCTTAGAGTCCGGGTGGGCAGATACGCAGTATTTT
>NA|TRBJ1-2|few|TRBV5-1
CASRILSTATFYGYTF
TGCGCCAGCAGAATCTTATCGACAGCCACCTTCTATGGCTACACCTTC
>NA|TRBJ2-2|few|TRBV6-5
CASSYTKRWMGTGELFF
TGTGCCAGCAGTTACACCAAGCGGTGGATGGGCACCGGGGAGCTGTTTTTT
>NA|TRBJ2-7|few|TRBV6-1
CASSEEPEGAYEQYF
TGTGCCAGCAGTGAAGAGCCGGAGGGGGCCTACGAGCAGTACTTC
>NA|TRBJ2-2|NA|TRBV20-1
CSAREPVGTGELFF
TGCAGTGCTAGAGAGCCTGTGGGAACCGGGGAGCTGTTTTTT
>TRBD1|TRBJ2-7|NA|TRBV29-1
CSVEVPWTGTEQYF
TGCAGCGTTGAAGTTCCCTGGACAGGGACCGAGCAGTACTTC
>TRBD1|TRBJ2-2|NA|TRBV20-1
CSAKRQGVRSTGELFF
TGCAGTGCGAAAAGACAGGGGGTCAGATCCACCGGGGAGCTGTTTTTT
>NA|TRBJ2-1|few|TRBV3-1
CASSLRSLEQFF
TGTGCCAGCAGCCTACGAAGTTTGGAGCAGTTCTTC
>TRBD1|TRBJ1-2|few|TRBV20-1
CSAGEGQGGGGYTF
TGCAGTGCTGGCGAGGGACAGGGGGGAGGTGGCTACACCTTC
>TRBD2|TRBJ2-3|NA|TRBV14
CASSQGYSGGADTQYF
TGTGCCAGCAGCCAAGGATATAGCGGGGGGGCAGATACGCAGTATTTT
>TRBD1|TRBJ2-3|NA|TRBV28
CASSWTGGSDTQYF
TGTGCCAGCAGTTGGACAGGGGGTTCAGATACGCAGTATTTT
>TRBD2|TRBJ2-1|few|TRBV7-8
CASSFSSTGTSPYNEQFF
TGTGCCAGCAGCTTTTCTTCCACCGGGACTAGCCCTTACAATGAGCAGTTCTTC
>TRBD2|TRBJ2-1|NA|TRBV11-2
CASSPTGTSLREQFF
TGTGCCAGCAGCCCGACCGGGACTAGCCTCAGGGAGCAGTTCTTC
>TRBD1|TRBJ1-5|few|TRBV19
CASSQGDHSNQPQHF
TGTGCCAGTAGTCAGGGGGACCATAGCAATCAGCCCCAGCATTTT
>NA|TRBJ1-1|NA|TRBV25-1
CASRAPGRQGEAFF
TGTGCCAGCCGAGCACCGGGACGGCAGGGTGAAGCTTTCTTT
>NA|TRBJ1-1|NA|TRBV20-1
CSAHTGPNTEAFF
TGCAGTGCCCACACGGGGCCGAACACTGAAGCTTTCTTT
>TRBD1|TRBJ1-2|many|TRBV7-3
CASSSKTGPVGGYTF
TGTGCCAGCAGCTCCAAGACAGGGCCCGTCGGGGGCTACACCTTC
>TRBD1|TRBJ1-4|NA|TRBV4-1
CASSQAPAGTGGTTNEKLFF
TGCGCCAGCAGCCAAGCCCCAGCCGGGACAGGAGGGACAACTAATGAAAAACTGTTTTTT
>TRBD1|TRBJ2-5|many|TRBV7-3
CASSWDRGETQYF
TGTGCCAGCAGCTGGGACAGGGGTGAGACCCAGTACTTC
>TRBD2|TRBJ2-5|few|TRBV7-6
CASIGWLAGGRETQYF
TGTGCCAGCATCGGCTGGCTAGCGGGAGGGAGAGAGACCCAGTACTTC
>NA|TRBJ2-7|NA|TRBV12-3/TRBV12-4
CASSSLGRERSYEQYF
TGTGCCAGCAGTTCCTTGGGGCGGGAACGATCCTACGAGCAGTACTTC
>TRBD2|TRBJ2-7|few|TRBV7-6
CASSLGTPSGRAYEQYF
TGTGCCAGCAGCTTAGGGACCCCTAGCGGGAGAGCCTACGAGCAGTACTTC
>TRBD2|TRBJ2-3|few|TRBV11-2
CASTPGGAVDTQYF
TGTGCCAGCACCCCCGGGGGGGCAGTAGATACGCAGTATTTT
>NA|TRBJ1-5|few|TRBV12-3/TRBV12-4
CASSLGSPGAQPQHF
TGTGCCAGCAGCTTGGGAAGCCCCGGGGCACAGCCCCAGCATTTT
>NA|TRBJ1-6|few|TRBV5-1
CASSPDGGFALHF
TGCGCCAGCAGCCCGGATGGAGGCTTTGCCCTCCACTTT
>NA|TRBJ1-3|few|TRBV18
CASSPPGGSGNTIYF
TGTGCCAGCTCACCACCCGGGGGCTCTGGAAACACCATATATTTT
>NA|TRBJ2-5|once|TRBV5-4
CASSLRSAGSQYF
TGTGCCAGCAGCTTGCGAAGCGCGGGGAGCCAGTACTTC
>NA|TRBJ1-1|NA|TRBV12-3/TRBV12-4
CASRSGGAGTEAFF
TGTGCCTCACGTTCCGGGGGGGCAGGAACTGAAGCTTTCTTT
>NA|TRBJ2-3|few|TRBV29-1
CSVESRKKGSGTDTQYF
TGCAGCGTTGAATCCCGAAAGAAGGGTAGTGGGACAGATACGCAGTATTTT
>NA|TRBJ1-6|few|TRBV7-9
CASRGPGALSYNSPLHF
TGTGCCAGCCGGGGACCAGGGGCTCTTTCCTATAATTCACCCCTCCACTTT
>NA|TRBJ1-2|NA|TRBV5-1
CASSLGRDDFNYGYTF
TGCGCCAGCAGCTTGGGCAGAGACGACTTTAACTATGGCTACACCTTC
>TRBD1|TRBJ2-7|few|TRBV6-1
CASSPGQAYYEQYF
TGTGCCAGCAGTCCGGGACAGGCCTACTACGAGCAGTACTTC
>TRBD1|TRBJ1-1|few|TRBV2
CASSDRGRVEAFF
TGTGCCAGCAGCGACAGGGGGCGGGTTGAAGCTTTCTTT
>NA|TRBJ2-1|few|TRBV30
CAWSRGDEQFF
TGTGCCTGGAGCAGGGGAGATGAGCAGTTCTTC
>TRBD1|TRBJ1-2|NA|TRBV19
CASSVDRGRLSYGYTF
TGTGCCAGTAGTGTGGACAGGGGGCGCCTAAGCTATGGCTACACCTTC
>NA|TRBJ1-5|few|TRBV24-1
CATSTTVSNQPQHF
TGTGCCACCAGTACGACAGTTAGCAATCAGCCCCAGCATTTT
>TRBD2|TRBJ2-3|NA|TRBV4-1
CASMSILRGGVTDTQYF
TGCGCCAGCATGAGTATCCTACGCGGGGGGGTCACAGATACGCAGTATTTT
>NA|TRBJ1-2|NA|TRBV4-1
CASSQEPYGYTF
TGCGCCAGCAGCCAAGAGCCTTATGGCTACACCTTC
>NA|TRBJ1-2|few|TRBV29-1
CSADPINYGYTF
TGCAGCGCCGACCCAATTAACTATGGCTACACCTTC
>NA|TRBJ2-3|few|TRBV20-1
CSARAGAHTDTQYF
TGCAGTGCTAGAGCGGGGGCGCACACAGATACGCAGTATTTT
>NA|TRBJ2-1|NA|TRBV5-1
CASRLQGEPYNEQFF
TGCGCCAGCAGACTACAGGGCGAACCCTACAATGAGCAGTTCTTC
>NA|TRBJ2-1|NA|TRBV12-3/TRBV12-4
CATQDSEYNEQFF
TGTGCCACCCAGGACAGCGAGTACAATGAGCAGTTCTTC
>NA|TRBJ1-3|NA|TRBV12-3/TRBV12-4
CASSLRIGPGNTIYF
TGTGCCAGCAGTTTAAGGATAGGTCCTGGAAACACCATATATTTT
>TRBD1|TRBJ2-2|few|TRBV5-1
CASSLRQGAATGELFF
TGCGCCAGCAGCTTGCGGCAGGGGGCAGCAACCGGGGAGCTGTTTTTT
>NA|TRBJ2-2|many|TRBV7-2
CASSLARADTGELFF
TGTGCCAGCAGCTTAGCGCGGGCAGACACCGGGGAGCTGTTTTTT
>NA|TRBJ1-6|NA|TRBV9
CASSPGVYNSPLHF
TGTGCCAGCAGCCCCGGAGTCTATAATTCACCCCTCCACTTT
>TRBD1|TRBJ1-1|NA|TRBV7-2
CASNERAGGIADTEAFF
TGTGCCAGCAACGAGAGGGCAGGGGGTATTGCGGACACTGAAGCTTTCTTT
>TRBD1|TRBJ1-2|few|TRBV5-5
CASSLAPQGASNYGYTF
TGTGCCAGCAGCTTGGCCCCTCAGGGGGCTTCTAACTATGGCTACACCTTC
>TRBD2|TRBJ2-1|many|TRBV7-9
CASRAQTSGGSANNEQFF
TGTGCCAGCAGAGCACAGACTAGCGGGGGCTCCGCTAACAATGAGCAGTTCTTC
>TRBD2|TRBJ2-7|few|TRBV9
CASSAQTGGSIYEQYF
TGTGCCAGCAGCGCCCAGACTGGCGGGAGTATCTACGAGCAGTACTTC